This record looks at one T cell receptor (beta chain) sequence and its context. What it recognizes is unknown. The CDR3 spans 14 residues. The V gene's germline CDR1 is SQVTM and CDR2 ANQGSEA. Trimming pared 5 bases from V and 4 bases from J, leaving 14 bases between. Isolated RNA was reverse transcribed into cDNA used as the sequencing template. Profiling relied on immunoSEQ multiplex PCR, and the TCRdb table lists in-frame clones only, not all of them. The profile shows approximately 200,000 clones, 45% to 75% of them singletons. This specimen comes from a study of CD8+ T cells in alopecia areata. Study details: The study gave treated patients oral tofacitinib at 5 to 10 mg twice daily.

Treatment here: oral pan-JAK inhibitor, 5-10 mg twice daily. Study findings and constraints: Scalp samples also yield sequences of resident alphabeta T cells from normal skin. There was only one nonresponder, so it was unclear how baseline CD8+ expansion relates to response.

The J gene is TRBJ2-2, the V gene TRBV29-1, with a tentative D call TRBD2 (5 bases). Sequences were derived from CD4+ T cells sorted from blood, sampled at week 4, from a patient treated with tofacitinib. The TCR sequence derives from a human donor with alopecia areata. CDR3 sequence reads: CSVSRTLGTGELFF. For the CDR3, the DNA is TGCAGCGTTTCAAGGACTCTTGGCACCGGGGAGCTGTTTTTT.